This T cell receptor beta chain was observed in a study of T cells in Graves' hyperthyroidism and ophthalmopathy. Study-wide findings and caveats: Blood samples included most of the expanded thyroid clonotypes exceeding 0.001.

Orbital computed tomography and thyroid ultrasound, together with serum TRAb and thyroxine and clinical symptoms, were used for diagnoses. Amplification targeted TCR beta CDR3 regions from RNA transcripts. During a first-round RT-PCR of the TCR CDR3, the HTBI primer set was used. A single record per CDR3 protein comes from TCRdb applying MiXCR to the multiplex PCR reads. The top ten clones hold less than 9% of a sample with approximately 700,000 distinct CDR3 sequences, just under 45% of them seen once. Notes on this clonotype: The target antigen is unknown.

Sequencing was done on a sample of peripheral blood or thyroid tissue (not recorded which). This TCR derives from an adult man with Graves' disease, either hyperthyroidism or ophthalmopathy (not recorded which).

The CDR3: CASSLSETGVNTEAFF. For the CDR3, the DNA is TGCGCCAGCAGCTTGTCCGAGACAGGGGTGAACACTGAAGCTTTCTTT. J is TRBJ1-1 and V is TRBV5-1; 8 nucleotides match TRBD1. The CDR3 has 16 residues. With V trimmed by 1 base and J by 0 bases, 5 bases remained unmatched. In germline, CDR1 is SGHRS, CDR2 YFSETQ.